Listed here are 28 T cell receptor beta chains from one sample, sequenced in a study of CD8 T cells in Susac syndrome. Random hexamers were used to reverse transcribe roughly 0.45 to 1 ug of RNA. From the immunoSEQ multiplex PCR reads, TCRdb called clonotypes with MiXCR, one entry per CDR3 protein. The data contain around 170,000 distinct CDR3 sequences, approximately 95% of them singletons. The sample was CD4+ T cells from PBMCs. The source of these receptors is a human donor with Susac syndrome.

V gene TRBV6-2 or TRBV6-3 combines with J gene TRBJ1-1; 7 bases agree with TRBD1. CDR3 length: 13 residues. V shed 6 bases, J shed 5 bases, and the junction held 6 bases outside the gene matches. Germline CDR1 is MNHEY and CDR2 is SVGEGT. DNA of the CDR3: TGTGCCAGCAGAACAGACAGGGAAACTGAAGCTTTCTTT. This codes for CASRTDRETEAFF.

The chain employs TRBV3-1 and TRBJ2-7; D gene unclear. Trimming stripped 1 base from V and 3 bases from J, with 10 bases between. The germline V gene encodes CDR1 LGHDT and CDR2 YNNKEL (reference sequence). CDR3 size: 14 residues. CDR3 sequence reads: CASSQGRADYEQYF. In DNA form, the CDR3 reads TGTGCCAGCAGCCAAGGTCGGGCAGACTACGAGCAGTACTTC.

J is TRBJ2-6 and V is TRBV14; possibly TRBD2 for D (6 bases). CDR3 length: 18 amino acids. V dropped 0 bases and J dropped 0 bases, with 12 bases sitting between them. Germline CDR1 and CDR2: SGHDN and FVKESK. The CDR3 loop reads CASSQDSGGPSGANVLTF. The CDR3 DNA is TGTGCCAGCAGCCAAGATTCCGGAGGGCCCTCTGGGGCCAACGTCCTGACTTTC.

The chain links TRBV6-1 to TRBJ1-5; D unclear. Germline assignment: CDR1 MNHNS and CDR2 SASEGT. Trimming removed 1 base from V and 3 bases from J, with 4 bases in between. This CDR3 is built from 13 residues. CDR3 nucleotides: TGTGCCAGCAGTGAAGGGCTCAATCAGCCCCAGCATTTT. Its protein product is CASSEGLNQPQHF.

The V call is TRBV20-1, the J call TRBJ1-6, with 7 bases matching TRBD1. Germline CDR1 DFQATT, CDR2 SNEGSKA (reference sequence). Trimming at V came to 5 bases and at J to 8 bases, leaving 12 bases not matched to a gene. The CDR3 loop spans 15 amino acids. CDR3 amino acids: CSAPGPGQLHSPLHF. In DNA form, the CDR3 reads TGCAGTGCTCCGGGGCCGGGACAGTTACATTCACCCCTCCACTTT.

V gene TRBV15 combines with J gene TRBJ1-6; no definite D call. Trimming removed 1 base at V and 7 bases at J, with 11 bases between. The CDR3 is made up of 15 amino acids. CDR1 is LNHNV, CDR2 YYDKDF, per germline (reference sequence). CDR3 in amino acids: CATSRVGSKNSPLHF. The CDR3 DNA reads TGTGCCACCAGCAGAGTTGGCAGCAAGAATTCACCCCTCCACTTT.

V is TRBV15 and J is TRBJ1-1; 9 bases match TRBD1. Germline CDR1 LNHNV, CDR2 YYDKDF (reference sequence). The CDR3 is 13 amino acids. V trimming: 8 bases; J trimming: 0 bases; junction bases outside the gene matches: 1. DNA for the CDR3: TGTGCCACCGGGACAGGGTTGAACACTGAAGCTTTCTTT. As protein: CATGTGLNTEAFF.

CDR3 DNA: TGTGCCTGGAACCGGGACGGACCCTACGAGCAGTACTTC. Translating gives CAWNRDGPYEQYF. This chain connects TRBV30 to TRBJ2-7; D possibly matches TRBD1 or TRBD2 (5 bases each). Trimming took 4 bases from V and 2 from J, leaving 12 bases between them. Germline CDR1 GTSNPN, CDR2 SVGIG (reference sequence). This CDR3 has 13 amino acids.

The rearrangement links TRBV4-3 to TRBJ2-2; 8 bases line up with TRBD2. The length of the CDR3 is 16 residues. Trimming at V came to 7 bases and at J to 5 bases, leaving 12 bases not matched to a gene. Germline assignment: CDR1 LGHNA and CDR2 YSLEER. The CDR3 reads CASTLSWGLVTGELFF. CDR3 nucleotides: TGCGCCAGCACCCTAAGTTGGGGACTAGTGACCGGGGAGCTGTTTTTT.

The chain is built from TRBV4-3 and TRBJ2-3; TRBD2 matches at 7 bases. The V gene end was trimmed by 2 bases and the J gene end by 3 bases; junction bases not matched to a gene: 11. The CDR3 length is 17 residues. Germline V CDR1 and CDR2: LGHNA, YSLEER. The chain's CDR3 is CASSQIAAGGRTDTQYF. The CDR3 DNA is TGCGCCAGCAGCCAAATAGCGGCCGGGGGGAGGACAGATACGCAGTATTTT.

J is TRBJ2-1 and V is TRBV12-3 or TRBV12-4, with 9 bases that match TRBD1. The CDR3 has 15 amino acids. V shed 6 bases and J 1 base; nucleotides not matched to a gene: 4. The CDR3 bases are TGTGCCAGCAGGGGCGGGACAGGGTCCTACAATGAGCAGTTCTTC. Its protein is CASRGGTGSYNEQFF.

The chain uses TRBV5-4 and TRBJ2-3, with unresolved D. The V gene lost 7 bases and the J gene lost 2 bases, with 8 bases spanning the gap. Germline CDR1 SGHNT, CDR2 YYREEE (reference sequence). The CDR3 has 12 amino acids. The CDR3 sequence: CASLADTDTQYF. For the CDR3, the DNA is TGTGCCAGCTTGGCGGACACAGATACGCAGTATTTT.

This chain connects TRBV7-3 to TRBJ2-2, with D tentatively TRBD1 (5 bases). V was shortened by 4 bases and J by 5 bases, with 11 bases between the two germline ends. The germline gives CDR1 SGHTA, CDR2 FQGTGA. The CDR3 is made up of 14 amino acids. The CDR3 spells CASSSLTDTGELFF. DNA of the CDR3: TGTGCCAGCAGCTCCCTGACAGATACCGGGGAGCTGTTTTTT.

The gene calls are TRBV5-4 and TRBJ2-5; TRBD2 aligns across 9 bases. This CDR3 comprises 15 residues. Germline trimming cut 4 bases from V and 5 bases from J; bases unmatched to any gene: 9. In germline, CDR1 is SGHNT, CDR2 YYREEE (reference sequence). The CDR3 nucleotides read TGTGCCAGCAGCAATGCGGGGGGGCTTGGGGAGACCCAGTACTTC. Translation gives CASSNAGGLGETQYF.

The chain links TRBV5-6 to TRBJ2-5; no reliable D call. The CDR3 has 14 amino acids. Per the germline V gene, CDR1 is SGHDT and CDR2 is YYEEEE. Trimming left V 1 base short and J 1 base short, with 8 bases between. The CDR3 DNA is TGTGCCAGCAGCTTGATCTTCTCCCAAGAGACCCAGTACTTC. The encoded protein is CASSLIFSQETQYF.

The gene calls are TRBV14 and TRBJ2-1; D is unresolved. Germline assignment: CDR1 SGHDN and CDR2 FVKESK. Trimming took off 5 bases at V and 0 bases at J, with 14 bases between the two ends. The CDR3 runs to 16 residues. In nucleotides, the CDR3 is TGTGCCAGCAGCGGGCCCCGACGGATCTCCTACAATGAGCAGTTCTTC. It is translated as CASSGPRRISYNEQFF.

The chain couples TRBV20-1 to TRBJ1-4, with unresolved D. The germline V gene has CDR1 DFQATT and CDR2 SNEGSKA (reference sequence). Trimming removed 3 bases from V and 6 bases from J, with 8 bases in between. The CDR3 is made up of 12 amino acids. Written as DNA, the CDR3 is TGCAGTGCTAGGCCGGGCGATGAAAAACTGTTTTTT. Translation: CSARPGDEKLFF.

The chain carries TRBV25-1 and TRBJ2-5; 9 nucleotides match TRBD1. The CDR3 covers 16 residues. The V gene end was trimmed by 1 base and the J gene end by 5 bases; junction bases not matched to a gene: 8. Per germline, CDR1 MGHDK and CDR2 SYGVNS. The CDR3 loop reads CASSESRTGAAETQYF. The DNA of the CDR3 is TGTGCCAGCAGTGAATCTCGGACAGGGGCGGCGGAGACCCAGTACTTC.

The CDR3 here is CASSSLGGRGHTDTQYF. CDR3 DNA: TGTGCCAGCTCCTCGTTGGGGGGCCGGGGTCACACAGATACGCAGTATTTT. This chain links TRBV6-2 or TRBV6-3 with TRBJ2-3, with D perhaps matching TRBD1 or TRBD2 (6 bases each). The CDR3 has 17 residues. V was clipped by 8 bases and J by 2 bases, with 23 bases between them. In germline, CDR1 is MNHEY, CDR2 SVGEGT.

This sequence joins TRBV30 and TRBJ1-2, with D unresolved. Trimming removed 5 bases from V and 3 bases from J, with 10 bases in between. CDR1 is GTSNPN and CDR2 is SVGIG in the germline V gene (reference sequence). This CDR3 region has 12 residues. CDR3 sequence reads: CAWGVVDYGYTF. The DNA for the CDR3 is TGTGCCTGGGGGGTGGTGGACTATGGCTACACCTTC. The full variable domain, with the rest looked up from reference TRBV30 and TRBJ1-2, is SQTIHQWPATLVQPVGSPLSLECTVEGTSNPNLYWYRQAAGRGLQLLFYSVGIGQISSEVPQNLSASRPQDRQFILSSKKLLLSDSGFYLCAWGVVDYGYTFGSGTRLTVV.

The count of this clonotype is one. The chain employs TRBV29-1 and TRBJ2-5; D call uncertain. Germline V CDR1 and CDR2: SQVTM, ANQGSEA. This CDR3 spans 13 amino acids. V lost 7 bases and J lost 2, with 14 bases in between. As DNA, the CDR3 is TGCAGCGCTGGGCCGAGACGGCAAGAGACCCAGTACTTC. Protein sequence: CSAGPRRQETQYF.

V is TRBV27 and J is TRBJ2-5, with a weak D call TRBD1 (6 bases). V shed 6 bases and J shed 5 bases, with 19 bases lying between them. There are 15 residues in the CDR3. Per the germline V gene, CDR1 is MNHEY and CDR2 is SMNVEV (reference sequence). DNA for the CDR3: TGTGCCAGCAGCCTAATCAGGGGATCCGGGGAGACCCAGTACTTC. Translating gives CASSLIRGSGETQYF.

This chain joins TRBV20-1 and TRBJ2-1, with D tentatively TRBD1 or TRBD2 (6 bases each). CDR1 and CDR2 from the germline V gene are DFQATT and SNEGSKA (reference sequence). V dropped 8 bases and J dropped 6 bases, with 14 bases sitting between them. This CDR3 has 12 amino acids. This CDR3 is CSLPRGLNEQFF. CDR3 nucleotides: TGCAGTTTGCCCCGGGGGCTCAATGAGCAGTTCTTC.

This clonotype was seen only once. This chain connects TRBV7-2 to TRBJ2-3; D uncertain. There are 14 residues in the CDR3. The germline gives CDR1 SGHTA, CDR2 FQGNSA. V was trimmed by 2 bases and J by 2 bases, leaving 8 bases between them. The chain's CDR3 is CASSLSHPTDTQYF. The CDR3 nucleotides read TGTGCCAGCAGCTTATCGCATCCCACAGATACGCAGTATTTT.

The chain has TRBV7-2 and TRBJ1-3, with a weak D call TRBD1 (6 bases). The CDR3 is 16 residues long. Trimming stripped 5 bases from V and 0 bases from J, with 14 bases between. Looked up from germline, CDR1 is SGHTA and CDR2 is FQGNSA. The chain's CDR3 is CASSTGQSGSGNTIYF. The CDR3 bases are TGTGCCAGCAGCACTGGACAGTCCGGCTCTGGAAACACCATATATTTT.

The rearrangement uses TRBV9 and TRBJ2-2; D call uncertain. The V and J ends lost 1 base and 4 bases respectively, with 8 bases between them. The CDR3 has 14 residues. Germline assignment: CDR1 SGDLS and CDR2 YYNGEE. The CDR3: CASSVMDLTGELFF. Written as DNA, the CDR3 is TGTGCCAGCAGCGTAATGGATCTCACCGGGGAGCTGTTTTTT.

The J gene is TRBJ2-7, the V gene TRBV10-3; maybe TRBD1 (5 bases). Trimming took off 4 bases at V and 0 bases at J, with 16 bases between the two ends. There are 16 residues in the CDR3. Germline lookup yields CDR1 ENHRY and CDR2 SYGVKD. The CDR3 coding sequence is TGTGCCATCAGTGGGGATACAGGTAGGGCCTCCTACGAGCAGTACTTC. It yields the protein CAISGDTGRASYEQYF.

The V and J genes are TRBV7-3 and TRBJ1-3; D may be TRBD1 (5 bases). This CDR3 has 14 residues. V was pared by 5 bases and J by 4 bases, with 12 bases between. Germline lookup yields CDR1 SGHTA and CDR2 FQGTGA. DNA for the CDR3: TGTGCCAGCAGCGACAGTTTATCCGGAAACACCATATATTTT. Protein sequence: CASSDSLSGNTIYF.